This T cell receptor (beta chain) was captured by sequencing in a study of CD8+ T cells in alopecia areata. Collected material from alopecia areata patients comprised lesional scalp punch biopsies and peripheral blood. RNA was isolated and reverse transcribed to cDNA, the sequencing template. Clones were sequenced by immunoSEQ multiplex PCR, and TCRdb holds only the in-frame ones, with some missing. The table shows over 120,000 clones, with roughly half occurring only once. V was pared by 0 bases and J by 5 bases, with 14 bases between. CDR3 length equals 14 residues. The germline CDR1 and CDR2 sequences are SQVTM and ANQGSEA.

This material consisted of CD4+ T cells sorted from blood, taken at week 0. The TCR sequence derives from a human donor with alopecia areata. V usage is TRBV29-1 and J usage is TRBJ2-7; a weak D match, TRBD2 (5 bases). The CDR3 bases are TGCAGCGTTGAAGATCAAAAGAGCGGCAACGAGCAGTACTTC. Translating it yields CSVEDQKSGNEQYF.